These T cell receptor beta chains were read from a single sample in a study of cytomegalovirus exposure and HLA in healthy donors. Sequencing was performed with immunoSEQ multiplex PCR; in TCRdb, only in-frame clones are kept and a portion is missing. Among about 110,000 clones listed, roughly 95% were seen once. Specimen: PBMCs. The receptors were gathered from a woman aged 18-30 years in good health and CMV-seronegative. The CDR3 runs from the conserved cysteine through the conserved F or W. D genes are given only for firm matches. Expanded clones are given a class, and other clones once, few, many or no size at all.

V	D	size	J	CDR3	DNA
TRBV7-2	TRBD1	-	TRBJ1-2	CASSSPLQGMAYGYTF	TGTGCCAGCAGCTCCCCCCTACAGGGGATGGCCTATGGCTACACCTTC
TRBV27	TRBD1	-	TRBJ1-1	CASSTTPPGDRVHTEAFF	TGTGCCAGCAGTACCACCCCCCCCGGGGACAGGGTGCACACTGAAGCTTTCTTT
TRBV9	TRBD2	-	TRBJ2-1	CASSVDQRGGYNEQFF	TGTGCCAGCAGCGTAGATCAGCGGGGGGGCTACAATGAGCAGTTCTTC
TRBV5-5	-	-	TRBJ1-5	CASRITGNSNQPQHF	TGTGCCAGCAGAATTACAGGGAATAGCAATCAGCCCCAGCATTTT
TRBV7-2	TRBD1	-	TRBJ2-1	CASSEDRGNFNEQFF	TGTGCCAGCAGCGAGGACAGGGGGAATTTCAATGAGCAGTTCTTC
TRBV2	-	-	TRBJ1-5	CASSPTASNQPQHF	TGTGCCAGCAGCCCGACAGCTAGCAATCAGCCCCAGCATTTT
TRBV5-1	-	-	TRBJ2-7	CASSLGDNSYEQYF	TGCGCCAGCAGCTTGGGGGACAACTCCTACGAGCAGTACTTC
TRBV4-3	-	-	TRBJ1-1	CASSQDGQLEAFF	TGCGCCAGCAGCCAAGACGGACAGTTAGAAGCTTTCTTT
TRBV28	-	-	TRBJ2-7	CASSSGVYEQYF	TGTGCCAGCAGTTCAGGGGTCTACGAGCAGTACTTC
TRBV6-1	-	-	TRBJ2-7	CASSEVGGVRSYEQYF	TGTGCCAGCAGTGAAGTAGGAGGGGTCCGGTCCTACGAGCAGTACTTC
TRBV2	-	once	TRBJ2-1	CASTASGAISYNEQFF	TGTGCCAGCACCGCATCAGGGGCTATCTCCTACAATGAGCAGTTCTTC
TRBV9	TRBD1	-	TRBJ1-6	CASSETGVNSPLHF	TGTGCCAGCAGCGAGACAGGGGTTAATTCACCCCTCCACTTT
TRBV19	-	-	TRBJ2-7	CASSTGGPPYEQYF	TGTGCCAGTAGTACCGGGGGGCCGCCGTACGAGCAGTACTTC
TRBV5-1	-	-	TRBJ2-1	CASSITGPLDEQFF	TGCGCCAGCTCAATCACAGGGCCTTTGGATGAGCAGTTCTTC
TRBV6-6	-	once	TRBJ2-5	CASSYPGYQETQYF	TGTGCCAGCAGTTACCCAGGGTACCAAGAGACCCAGTACTTC
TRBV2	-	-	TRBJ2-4	CASSERGAEVAKNIQYF	TGTGCCAGCAGTGAACGTGGCGCCGAGGTAGCCAAAAACATTCAGTACTTC
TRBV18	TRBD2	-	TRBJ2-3	CASSYSGGHTDTQYF	TGTGCCAGCTCATATAGCGGGGGGCACACAGATACGCAGTATTTT
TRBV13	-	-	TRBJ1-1	CASSLAGAFRNTEAFF	TGTGCCAGCAGCTTGGCAGGGGCCTTCCGGAACACTGAAGCTTTCTTT
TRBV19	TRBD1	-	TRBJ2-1	CASSILGQGIYNEQFF	TGTGCCAGTAGTATCCTCGGACAGGGAATCTACAATGAGCAGTTCTTC
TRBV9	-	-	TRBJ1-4	CASSAEGVGSANEKLFF	TGTGCCAGCAGCGCCGAGGGGGTGGGCTCCGCTAATGAAAAACTGTTTTTT
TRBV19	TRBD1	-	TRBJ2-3	CATLPGGRGDTDTQYF	TGTGCCACCCTGCCAGGGGGCAGGGGGGACACAGATACGCAGTATTTT
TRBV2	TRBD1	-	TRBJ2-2	CAITDRGNTGELFF	TGTGCCATCACAGACAGGGGGAACACCGGGGAGCTGTTTTTT
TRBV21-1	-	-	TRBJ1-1	CASSKGPGQGNTEAFF	TGTGCCAGCAGCAAGGGTCCCGGGCAGGGGAACACTGAAGCTTTCTTT
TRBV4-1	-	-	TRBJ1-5	CASSPHPDSLDQPQHF	TGCGCCAGCAGCCCTCACCCCGACAGTTTGGATCAGCCCCAGCATTTT
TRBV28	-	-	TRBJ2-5	CASSQPQDIQETQYF	TGTGCCAGCAGTCAGCCGCAGGACATCCAAGAGACCCAGTACTTC
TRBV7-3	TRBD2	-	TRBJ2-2	CASSLLPSGGADGGELFF	TGTGCCAGCAGCTTATTACCTAGCGGGGGGGCCGACGGCGGGGAGCTGTTTTTT
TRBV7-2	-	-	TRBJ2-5	CASSLVLASGETQYF	TGTGCCAGCAGCTTAGTGCTCGCTTCGGGGGAGACCCAGTACTTC
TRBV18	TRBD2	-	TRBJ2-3	CASSPPGRLAGNTQYF	TGTGCCAGCTCACCACCCGGGAGACTAGCGGGAAATACGCAGTATTTT
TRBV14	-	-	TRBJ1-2	CASSYSTDLYGYTF	TGTGCCAGCAGCTATTCGACAGACTTATATGGCTACACCTTC
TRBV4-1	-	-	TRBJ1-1	CASSQGHLNTEAFF	TGCGCCAGCAGCCAAGGACACCTGAACACTGAAGCTTTCTTT
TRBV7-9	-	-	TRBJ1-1	CASSFSDSGRQAFF	TGTGCCAGCAGCTTTTCAGACAGTGGGCGACAAGCTTTCTTT
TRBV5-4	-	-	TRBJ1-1	CASSSQQGTEAFF	TGTGCCAGCAGCTCCCAACAGGGAACTGAAGCTTTCTTT
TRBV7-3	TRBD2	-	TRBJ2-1	CASSLGLAYEQFF	TGTGCCAGCAGCTTGGGACTAGCGTATGAGCAGTTCTTC
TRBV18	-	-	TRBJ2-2	CASSPPGTSNTGELFF	TGTGCCAGCTCACCACCCGGGACATCGAACACCGGGGAGCTGTTTTTT
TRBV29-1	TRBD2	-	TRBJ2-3	CSVGGLGGGWDTDTQYF	TGCAGCGTTGGAGGGTTGGGCGGGGGGTGGGATACAGATACGCAGTATTTT
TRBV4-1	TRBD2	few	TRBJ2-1	CASSPTPIAGTTHFRNEQFF	TGCGCCAGCAGCCCCACCCCGATCGCAGGGACTACTCATTTTAGAAATGAGCAGTTCTTC
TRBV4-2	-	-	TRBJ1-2	CASSQDSYGYTF	TGTGCCAGCAGCCAAGACTCCTATGGCTACACCTTC
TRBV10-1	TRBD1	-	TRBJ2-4	CASQTGALAKNIQYF	TGCGCCAGCCAAACAGGGGCTTTAGCCAAAAACATTCAGTACTTC
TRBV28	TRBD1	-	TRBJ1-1	CASSRPRGVNTEAFF	TGTGCCAGCAGCAGACCCAGGGGGGTGAACACTGAAGCTTTCTTT
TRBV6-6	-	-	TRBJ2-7	CASSRESSYEQYF	TGTGCCAGCAGCCGGGAAAGCTCCTACGAGCAGTACTTC
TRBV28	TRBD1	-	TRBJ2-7	CASRTAGTGTRYEQYF	TGTGCCAGCAGGACCGCCGGGACAGGGACACGATACGAGCAGTACTTC
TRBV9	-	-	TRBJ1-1	CASSVDAGQGNTEAFF	TGTGCCAGCAGCGTAGACGCGGGGCAGGGGAACACTGAAGCTTTCTTT
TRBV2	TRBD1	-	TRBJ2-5	CASSRQGRQETQYF	TGTGCCAGCAGCAGACAGGGACGTCAAGAGACCCAGTACTTC
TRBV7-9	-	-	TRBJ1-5	CASSIGTNSNQPQHF	TGTGCCAGCAGCATCGGGACAAATAGCAATCAGCCCCAGCATTTT
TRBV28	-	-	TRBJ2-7	CASSLFYSGGDYEQYF	TGTGCCAGCAGTTTATTCTATTCAGGAGGGGACTACGAGCAGTACTTC
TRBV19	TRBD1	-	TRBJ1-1	CASTRNRDSLPAFF	TGTGCCAGTACTAGGAACCGGGACAGTCTTCCAGCTTTCTTT
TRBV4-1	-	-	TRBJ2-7	CASSHVAVDPSYEQYF	TGCGCCAGCAGCCATGTAGCGGTGGACCCCTCCTACGAGCAGTACTTC
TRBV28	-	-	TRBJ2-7	CASSPVVGGGYEQYF	TGTGCCAGCAGTCCAGTCGTGGGGGGAGGCTACGAGCAGTACTTC
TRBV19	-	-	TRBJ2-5	CASSISGETQYF	TGTGCCAGTAGTATCTCCGGAGAGACCCAGTACTTC
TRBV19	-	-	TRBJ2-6	CASSISSGANVLTF	TGTGCCAGTAGTATCAGCTCTGGGGCCAACGTCCTGACTTTC
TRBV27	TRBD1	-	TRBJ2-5	CASSQGPDRGFQETQYF	TGTGCCAGCAGTCAAGGGCCGGACAGGGGATTCCAAGAGACCCAGTACTTC
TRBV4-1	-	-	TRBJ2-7	CASSQGPGEAYEQYF	TGCGCCAGCAGCCAAGGTCCGGGAGAAGCCTACGAGCAGTACTTC
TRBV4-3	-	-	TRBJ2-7	CASSQETGFNYEQYF	TGCGCCAGCAGCCAAGAGACCGGGTTCAACTACGAGCAGTACTTC
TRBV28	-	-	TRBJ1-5	CASKRTANQPQHF	TGTGCCAGCAAGAGGACAGCTAATCAGCCCCAGCATTTT
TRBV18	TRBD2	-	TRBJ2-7	CASSQSGASYEQYF	TGTGCCAGCTCGCAGAGCGGGGCCTCCTACGAGCAGTACTTC
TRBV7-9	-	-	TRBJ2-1	CATFLAGRTNEQFF	TGTGCCACCTTTCTCGCGGGGAGAACCAATGAGCAGTTCTTC
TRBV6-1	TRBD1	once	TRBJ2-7	CASSMDREYEQYF	TGTGCCAGCAGCATGGACAGGGAATACGAGCAGTACTTC